This TCR beta chain was sequenced for a study of T cell responses to AZD1222 COVID-19 vaccine. Regarding the study as a whole: Females made up more of the donors, who were largely white British, and clonal diversity may have come out too low.

Assay used: immunoSEQ multiplex PCR; TCRdb lists only in-frame clones, some missing. In the table there are approximately 100,000 clones, 92% of which are singletons. Notes on this clone: The target antigen is unknown.

The germline gives CDR1 SGDLS, CDR2 YYNGEE. The germline V and J ends were trimmed by 0 bases and 5 bases, with 11 bases remaining between them. The CDR3 is 14 residues long. The specimen comprised peripheral blood, sampled on day 0 of AZD1222 vaccination. This clonotype was sampled from an adult in good health. This chain uses TRBV9 with TRBJ2-5, with D perhaps matching TRBD1 or TRBD2 (5 bases each). CDR3 sequence reads: CASSVGVREETQYF. DNA of the CDR3: TGTGCCAGCAGCGTAGGTGTCAGGGAGGAGACCCAGTACTTC.